Below, one TCR beta chain is given with its context. Its antigen is currently unknown. The data belong to a study of T cell responses to AZD1222 COVID-19 vaccine. The study's findings and limits: Close to half of spike-specific TCRs reportedly recognize unmutated variant regions. Donor demographics were predominantly white British with a female majority; clonal diversity may be underestimated. Spike-specific TCR breadth and depth both grew after two AZD1222 doses.

Assay: immunoSEQ multiplex PCR; the TCRdb copy retains only in-frame clones and omits some. Here the sample spans 130,000 or so clones, 85% to 95% being singletons. Germline V gene lookup returns CDR1 MNHEY and CDR2 SVGEGT. This CDR3 is 15 amino acids long. Between the trimmed V and J ends, which lost 5 bases and 4 bases, there was a span of 16 bases. This sequence originates from an adult in good health. This specimen consisted of peripheral blood, obtained on day 0 of MenACWY control vaccination. The chain recombines TRBV6-2 or TRBV6-3 with TRBJ2-3, with D maybe TRBD2 (6 bases). CDR3 amino acids: CASSRLVGQPDTQYF. For the CDR3, the DNA is TGTGCCAGCAGTCGACTAGTCGGTCAGCCAGATACGCAGTATTTT.